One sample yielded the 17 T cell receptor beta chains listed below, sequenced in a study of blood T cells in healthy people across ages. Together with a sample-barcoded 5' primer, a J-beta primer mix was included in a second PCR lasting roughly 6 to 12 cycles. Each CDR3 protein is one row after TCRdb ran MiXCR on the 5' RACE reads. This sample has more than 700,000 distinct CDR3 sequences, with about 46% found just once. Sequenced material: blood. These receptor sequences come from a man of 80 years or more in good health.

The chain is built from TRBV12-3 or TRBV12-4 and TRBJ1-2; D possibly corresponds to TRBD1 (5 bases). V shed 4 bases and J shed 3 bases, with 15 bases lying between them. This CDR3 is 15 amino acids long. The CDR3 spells CASSSLIGAYYGYTF. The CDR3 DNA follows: TGTGCCAGCAGTTCTCTAATTGGGGCATACTATGGCTACACCTTC.

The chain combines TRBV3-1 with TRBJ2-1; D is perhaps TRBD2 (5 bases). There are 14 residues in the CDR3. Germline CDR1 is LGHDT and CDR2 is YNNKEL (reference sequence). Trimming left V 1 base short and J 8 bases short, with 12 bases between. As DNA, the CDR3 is TGTGCCAGCAGCCAAGGTAGACTCGGGGATGAGCAGTTCTTC. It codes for CASSQGRLGDEQFF.

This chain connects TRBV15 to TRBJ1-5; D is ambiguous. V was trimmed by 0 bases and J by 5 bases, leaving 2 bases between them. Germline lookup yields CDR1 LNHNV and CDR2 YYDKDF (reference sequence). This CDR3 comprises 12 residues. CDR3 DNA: TGTGCCACCAGCAGAGATCATCAGCCCCAGCATTTT. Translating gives CATSRDHQPQHF.

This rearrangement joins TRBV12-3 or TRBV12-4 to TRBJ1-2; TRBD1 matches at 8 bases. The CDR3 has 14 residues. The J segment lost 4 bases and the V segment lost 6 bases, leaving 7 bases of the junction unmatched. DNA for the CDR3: TGTGCCAGCAGCAGGACAGGGATGGCCTATGGCTACACCTTC. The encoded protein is CASSRTGMAYGYTF.

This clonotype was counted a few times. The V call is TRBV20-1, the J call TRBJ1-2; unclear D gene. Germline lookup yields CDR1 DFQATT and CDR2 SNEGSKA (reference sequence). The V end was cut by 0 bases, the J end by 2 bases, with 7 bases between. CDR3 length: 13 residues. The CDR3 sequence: CSARDGQNYGYTF. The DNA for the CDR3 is TGCAGTGCTAGAGATGGGCAGAACTATGGCTACACCTTC.

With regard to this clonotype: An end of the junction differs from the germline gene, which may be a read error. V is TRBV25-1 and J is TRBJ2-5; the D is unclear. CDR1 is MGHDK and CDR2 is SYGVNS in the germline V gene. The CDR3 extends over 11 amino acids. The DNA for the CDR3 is TGTGCCGGCAGTGGCCACGCGCTCCAGTACTTC. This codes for CAGSGHALQYF.

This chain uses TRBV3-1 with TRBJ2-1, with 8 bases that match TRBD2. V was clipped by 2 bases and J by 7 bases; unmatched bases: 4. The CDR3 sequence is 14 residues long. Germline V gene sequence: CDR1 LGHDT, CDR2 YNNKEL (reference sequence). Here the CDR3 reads CASSQLLAANEQFF. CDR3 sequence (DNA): TGTGCCAGCAGCCAATTACTAGCGGCTAATGAGCAGTTCTTC.

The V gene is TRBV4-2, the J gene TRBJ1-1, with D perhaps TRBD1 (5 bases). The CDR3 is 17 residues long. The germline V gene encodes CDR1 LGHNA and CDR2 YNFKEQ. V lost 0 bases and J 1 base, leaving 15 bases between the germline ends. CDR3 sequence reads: CASSQDQLGGGNTEAFF. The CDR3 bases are TGTGCCAGCAGCCAAGATCAACTTGGGGGTGGGAACACTGAAGCTTTCTTT.

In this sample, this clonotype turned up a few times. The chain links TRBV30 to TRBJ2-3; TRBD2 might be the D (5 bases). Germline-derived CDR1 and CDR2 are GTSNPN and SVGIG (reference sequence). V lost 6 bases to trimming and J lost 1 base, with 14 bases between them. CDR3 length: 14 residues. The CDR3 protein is CACISELGTDTQYF. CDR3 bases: TGTGCCTGCATTAGCGAATTGGGCACAGATACGCAGTATTTT.

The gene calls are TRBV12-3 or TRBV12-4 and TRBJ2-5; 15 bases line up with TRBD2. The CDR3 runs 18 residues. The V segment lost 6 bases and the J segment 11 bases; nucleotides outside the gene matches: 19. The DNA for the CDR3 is TGTGCCAGCAGCTCCGGACTAGCGGGAGGGCCGGGGTCGAATGAGCAGTACTTC. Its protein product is CASSSGLAGGPGSNEQYF.

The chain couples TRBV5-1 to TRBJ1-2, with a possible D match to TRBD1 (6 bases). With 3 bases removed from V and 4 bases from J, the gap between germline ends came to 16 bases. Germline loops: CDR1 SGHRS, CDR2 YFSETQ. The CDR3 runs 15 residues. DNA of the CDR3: TGCGCCAGCAGCTGGGGAGGACAGCTTAGCTATGGCTACACCTTC. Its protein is CASSWGGQLSYGYTF. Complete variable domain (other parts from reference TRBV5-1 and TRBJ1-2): KAGVTQTPRYLIKTRGQQVTLSCSPISGHRSVSWYQQTPGQGLQFLFEYFSETQRNKGNFPGRFSGRQFSNSRSEMNVSTLELGDSALYLCASSWGGQLSYGYTFGSGTRLTVV.

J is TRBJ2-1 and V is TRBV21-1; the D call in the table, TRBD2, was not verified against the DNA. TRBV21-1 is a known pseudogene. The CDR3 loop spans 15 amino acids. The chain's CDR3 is CASRPRGIPYNEQFF. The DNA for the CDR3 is TGTGCCAGCAGACCCAGAGGGATTCCCTACAATGAGCAGTTCTTC.

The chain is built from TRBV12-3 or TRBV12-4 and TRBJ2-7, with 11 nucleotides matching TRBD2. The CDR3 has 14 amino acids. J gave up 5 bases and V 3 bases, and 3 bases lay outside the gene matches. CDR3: CASSFSGRDHEQYF. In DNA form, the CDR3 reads TGTGCCAGCAGTTTTAGCGGGAGGGACCACGAGCAGTACTTC.

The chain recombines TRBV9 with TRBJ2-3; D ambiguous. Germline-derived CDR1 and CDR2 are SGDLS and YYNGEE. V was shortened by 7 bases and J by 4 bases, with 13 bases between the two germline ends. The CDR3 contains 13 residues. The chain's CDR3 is CASGSDASDTQYF. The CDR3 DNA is TGTGCCAGCGGCTCGGACGCTTCAGATACGCAGTATTTT.

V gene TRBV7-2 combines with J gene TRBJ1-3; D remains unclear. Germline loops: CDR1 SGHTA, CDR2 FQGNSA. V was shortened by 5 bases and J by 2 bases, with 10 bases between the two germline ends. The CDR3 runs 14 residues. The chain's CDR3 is CASSVVGAGNTIYF. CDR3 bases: TGTGCCAGCAGCGTAGTTGGGGCTGGAAACACCATATATTTT.

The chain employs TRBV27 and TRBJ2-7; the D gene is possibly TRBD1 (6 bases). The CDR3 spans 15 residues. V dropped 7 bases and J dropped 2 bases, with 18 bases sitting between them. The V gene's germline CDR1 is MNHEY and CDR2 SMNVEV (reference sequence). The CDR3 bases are TGTGCCAGCACCCCCAAGGAGGACAGCCCCTACGAGCAGTACTTC. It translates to CASTPKEDSPYEQYF.

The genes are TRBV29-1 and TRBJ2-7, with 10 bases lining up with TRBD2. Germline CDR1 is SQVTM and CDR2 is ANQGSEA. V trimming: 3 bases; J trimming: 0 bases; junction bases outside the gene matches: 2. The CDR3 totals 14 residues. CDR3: CSVDSSGGSYEQYF. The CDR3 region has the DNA TGCAGCGTTGATTCTAGCGGGGGCTCCTACGAGCAGTACTTC.